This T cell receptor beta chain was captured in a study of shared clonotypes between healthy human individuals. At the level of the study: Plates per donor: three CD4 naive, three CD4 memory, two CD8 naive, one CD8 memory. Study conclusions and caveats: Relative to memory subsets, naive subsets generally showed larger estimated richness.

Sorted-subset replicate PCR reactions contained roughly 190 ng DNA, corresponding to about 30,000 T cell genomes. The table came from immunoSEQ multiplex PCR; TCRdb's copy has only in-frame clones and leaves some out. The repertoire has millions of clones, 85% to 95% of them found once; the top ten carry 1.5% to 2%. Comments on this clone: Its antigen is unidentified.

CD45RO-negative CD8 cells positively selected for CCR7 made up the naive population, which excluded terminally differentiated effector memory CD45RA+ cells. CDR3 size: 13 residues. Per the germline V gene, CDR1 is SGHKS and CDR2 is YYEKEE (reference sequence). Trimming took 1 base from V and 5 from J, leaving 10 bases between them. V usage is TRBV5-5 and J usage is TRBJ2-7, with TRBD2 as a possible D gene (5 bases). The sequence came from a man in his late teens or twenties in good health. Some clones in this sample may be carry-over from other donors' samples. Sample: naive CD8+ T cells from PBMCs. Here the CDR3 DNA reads TGTGCCAGCAGCTTGTGGACTCCTAACGAGCAGTACTTC. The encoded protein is CASSLWTPNEQYF.